Shown below are 28 T cell receptor beta chains from a single sample sequenced in a study of CD8 T cells in Susac syndrome. It was with random hexamers that about 0.45 to 1 ug RNA was reverse transcribed. MiXCR was run by TCRdb on the immunoSEQ multiplex PCR reads, yielding one entry per CDR3 protein. This table has about 140,000 distinct CDR3 sequences, approximately 95% appearing once. Specimen: CD4+ T cells from PBMCs. The receptors here all came from a human donor with multiple sclerosis.

The CDR3 loop is CASSLDRTSLTDTQYF. CDR3 nucleotides: TGTGCCAGCAGCTTAGATCGGACTAGCCTTACAGATACGCAGTATTTT. This sequence joins TRBV7-2 and TRBJ2-3; 8 bases are a match to TRBD2. This CDR3 is 16 amino acids long. After removal of 1 base from V and 3 bases from J, the junction contained 6 bases not matched to a gene. The germline V gene has CDR1 SGHTA and CDR2 FQGNSA.

This sequence joins TRBV28 and TRBJ2-7, with TRBD1 identical over 7 bases. Per the germline V gene, CDR1 is MDHEN and CDR2 is SYDVKM. Trimming at V came to 5 bases and at J to 2 bases, leaving 9 bases not matched to a gene. The CDR3 covers 15 residues. CDR3 in amino acids: CASSPPGQPAYEQYF. CDR3 DNA sequence: TGTGCCAGCAGTCCCCCGGGACAGCCTGCCTACGAGCAGTACTTC.

V is TRBV29-1 and J is TRBJ2-3, with no clear D. Germline CDR1 is SQVTM and CDR2 is ANQGSEA. The V end lost 1 base, the J end lost 6 bases, and 2 bases lay between the germline ends. This CDR3 spans 10 amino acids. This CDR3 is CSVEADTQYF. The CDR3 bases are TGCAGCGTTGAAGCTGATACGCAGTATTTT.

The rearrangement uses TRBV6-1 and TRBJ2-3; 8 bases align to TRBD1. The length of the CDR3 is 16 residues. Per the germline V gene, CDR1 is MNHNS and CDR2 is SASEGT. V trimming: 6 bases; J trimming: 5 bases; junction bases outside the gene matches: 13. CDR3 residues: CASRGLGQGGKDTQYF. The DNA of the CDR3 is TGTGCCAGCAGAGGACTCGGACAGGGAGGAAAAGATACGCAGTATTTT.

This chain uses TRBV20-1 with TRBJ2-1, with TRBD2 matching over 12 bases. Germline trimming cut 5 bases from V and 8 bases from J; bases unmatched to any gene: 10. The CDR3 totals 15 residues. Germline-derived CDR1 and CDR2 are DFQATT and SNEGSKA (reference sequence). DNA of the CDR3: TGCAGTGCTCCAAGAGGACTAGCGGGAATCCATGAGCAGTTCTTC. This encodes CSAPRGLAGIHEQFF.

The chain joins TRBV20-1 to TRBJ2-5; TRBD1 agrees at 7 bases. Germline values: CDR1 DFQATT, CDR2 SNEGSKA (reference sequence). This CDR3 has 14 amino acids. The trim removed 0 bases at V and 4 bases at J, leaving 5 bases unmatched. The CDR3 DNA follows: TGCAGTGCTAGAGAGAGGGGGCGCAGAGAGACCCAGTACTTC. It codes for CSARERGRRETQYF.

V is TRBV13 and J is TRBJ2-5, with 8 nucleotides matching TRBD2. V shed 6 bases and J 1 base; nucleotides not matched to a gene: 7. The CDR3 contains 15 residues. CDR1 is PRHDT, CDR2 FYEKMQ, per germline (reference sequence). In nucleotides, the CDR3 is TGTGCCAGCAGGCTCTCCGGGAGGGCCCAAGAGACCCAGTACTTC. This encodes CASRLSGRAQETQYF.

This clonotype was seen only once. The gene calls are TRBV7-9 and TRBJ2-1; D is perhaps TRBD2 (7 bases). This CDR3 has 16 residues. Germline V gene lookup returns CDR1 SEHNR and CDR2 FQNEAQ (reference sequence). Deletions cut 1 base from V and 7 bases from J, with 17 bases between. The CDR3 spells CASSLVGRGQGNEQFF. The CDR3, as DNA: TGTGCCAGCAGCTTAGTAGGGCGGGGGCAAGGAAATGAGCAGTTCTTC.

This chain connects TRBV20-1 to TRBJ2-1; TRBD2 aligns across 12 bases. The CDR3 length is 16 residues. Germline V gene data show CDR1 as DFQATT and CDR2 as SNEGSKA (reference sequence). V lost 3 bases and J lost 0; bases outside the gene matches: 3. The CDR3 here is CSARVLAGGSYNEQFF. As DNA, the CDR3 is TGCAGTGCTAGGGTACTAGCGGGGGGCTCCTACAATGAGCAGTTCTTC.

The chain combines TRBV29-1 with TRBJ1-5; TRBD1 matches 9 bases. This CDR3 has 15 amino acids. The V gene's germline CDR1 is SQVTM and CDR2 ANQGSEA. J gave up 6 bases and V 4 bases, and 10 bases lay outside the gene matches. CDR3 region: CSVAIGTGRAQPQHF. CDR3 sequence (DNA): TGCAGCGTTGCTATCGGGACAGGGAGGGCTCAGCCCCAGCATTTT.

The gene calls are TRBV13 and TRBJ2-3; perhaps TRBD1 as D (5 bases). The CDR3 runs to 14 residues. V lost 4 bases and J lost 0, with 8 bases in between. The germline CDR1 and CDR2 sequences are PRHDT and FYEKMQ (reference sequence). In nucleotides, the CDR3 is TGTGCCAGCAGCTCAGGGCAAAGCACAGATACGCAGTATTTT. It translates to CASSSGQSTDTQYF. Filled out from reference TRBV13 and TRBJ2-3, the complete variable domain reads AAGVIQSPRHLIKEKRETATLKCYPIPRHDTVYWYQQGPGQDPQFLISFYEKMQSDKGSIPDRFSAQQFSDYHSELNMSSLELGDSALYFCASSSGQSTDTQYFGPGTRLTVL.

The V and J genes are TRBV29-1 and TRBJ2-5; 11 bases match TRBD2. Germline V CDR1 and CDR2: SQVTM, ANQGSEA. The V segment lost 2 bases and the J segment 1 base; nucleotides outside the gene matches: 3. The CDR3 is made up of 15 amino acids. DNA for the CDR3: TGCAGCGTTGAATACGGGACTAGCGGCCAAGAGACCCAGTACTTC. This gives the protein CSVEYGTSGQETQYF.

CDR3 in amino acids: CSARGGTGDTPRETQYF. Written as DNA, the CDR3 is TGCAGTGCTAGAGGGGGAACAGGGGATACTCCTCGGGAGACCCAGTACTTC. The chain uses TRBV20-1 and TRBJ2-5; 7 nucleotides agree with TRBD1. Trimming at V came to 1 base and at J to 5 bases, leaving 16 bases not matched to a gene. The CDR3 runs to 17 residues. Germline CDR1 is DFQATT and CDR2 is SNEGSKA (reference sequence).

The chain joins TRBV29-1 to TRBJ2-2, with 11 bases matching TRBD2. Germline V gene data show CDR1 as SQVTM and CDR2 as ANQGSEA. This CDR3 has 16 amino acids. V shed 5 bases and J 2 bases; nucleotides not matched to a gene: 7. The CDR3 reads CSVRIGTSGNTGELFF. CDR3 in DNA: TGCAGCGTTAGAATCGGGACTAGCGGTAACACCGGGGAGCTGTTTTTT.

The genes are TRBV20-1 and TRBJ2-2; tentative D call: TRBD1 (6 bases). The CDR3 spans 14 residues. V gave up 5 bases and J gave up 5 bases, with 15 bases separating them. Germline CDR1 reads DFQATT; CDR2 reads SNEGSKA (reference sequence). The CDR3: CSARRGDKTGELFF. The CDR3 nucleotides read TGCAGTGCTCGCAGGGGAGACAAGACCGGGGAGCTGTTTTTT.

V usage is TRBV12-3 or TRBV12-4 and J usage is TRBJ2-1; perhaps TRBD2 as D (5 bases). The ends were cut back, 3 bases at V and 10 bases at J, with 16 bases in the middle. This CDR3 is built from 14 residues. The CDR3 protein is CASSFLSSSDEQFF. The CDR3, as DNA: TGTGCCAGCAGTTTTCTTTCTAGCAGCGACGAGCAGTTCTTC.

The genes are TRBV18 and TRBJ1-2; 9 bases are shared with TRBD1. After removal of 3 bases from V and 0 bases from J, the junction contained 5 bases not matched to a gene. This CDR3 has 16 residues. The germline gives CDR1 KGHSH, CDR2 LQKENI. The CDR3 spells CASSPPTGGSNYGYTF. The CDR3 nucleotides read TGTGCCAGCTCACCCCCGACAGGGGGGTCTAACTATGGCTACACCTTC.

The rearrangement uses TRBV27 and TRBJ1-2; D unresolved. Germline lookup yields CDR1 MNHEY and CDR2 SMNVEV (reference sequence). CDR3 length equals 13 residues. Trimming shortened V by 6 bases and J by 1 base, and 9 bases separated the two germline ends. This chain's CDR3 is CASSPEGNYGYTF. The CDR3 bases are TGTGCCAGCAGCCCTGAGGGTAACTATGGCTACACCTTC.

This clonotype appeared once. This chain uses TRBV19 with TRBJ1-5, with a weak D call TRBD1 (6 bases). The CDR3 length is 13 residues. The germline V gene has CDR1 LNHDA and CDR2 SQIVND (reference sequence). V lost 2 bases and J lost 11, with 13 bases in between. The CDR3 DNA follows: TGTGCCAGTAGTATACGGGGGCAGGATGCCCAGCATTTT. This gives the protein CASSIRGQDAQHF. The variable domain in full, with the rest retrieved from reference TRBV19 and TRBJ1-5, is DGGITQSPKYLFRKEGQNVTLSCEQNLNHDAMYWYRQDPGQGLRLIYYSQIVNDFQKGDIAEGYSVSREKKESFPLTVTSAQKNPTAFYLCASSIRGQDAQHFGDGTRLSIL.

J is TRBJ2-5 and V is TRBV13, with 9 bases aligning to TRBD2. Germline assignment: CDR1 PRHDT and CDR2 FYEKMQ (reference sequence). Trimming removed 0 bases from V and 2 bases from J; junction bases left unmatched: 4. CDR3 length: 16 residues. The CDR3 bases are TGTGCCAGCAGCTTAGGATGGACTAGCGTGCAAGAGACCCAGTACTTC. This translates into CASSLGWTSVQETQYF.

This clonotype showed up just a few times. The J gene is TRBJ1-1, the V gene TRBV19, with 10 bases fitting TRBD1. Germline V gene data show CDR1 as LNHDA and CDR2 as SQIVND (reference sequence). This CDR3 is 15 amino acids long. V was pared by 5 bases and J by 0 bases, with 3 bases of the junction left unmatched. Here the CDR3 reads CASSGDRGLNTEAFF. As DNA, the CDR3 is TGTGCCAGTAGTGGCGACAGGGGGCTGAACACTGAAGCTTTCTTT.

The rearrangement uses TRBV7-2 and TRBJ1-2; D possibly corresponds to TRBD1 (5 bases). Germline assignment: CDR1 SGHTA and CDR2 FQGNSA. The V and J ends lost 0 bases and 0 bases respectively, with 8 bases between them. CDR3 length: 15 residues. CDR3 loop: CASSLAAGPNYGYTF. The CDR3 coding sequence is TGTGCCAGCAGCTTAGCGGCGGGACCTAACTATGGCTACACCTTC.

The chain recombines TRBV29-1 with TRBJ2-1; 7 bases map to TRBD2. CDR1 is SQVTM and CDR2 is ANQGSEA in the germline V gene. The CDR3 runs to 12 residues. V lost 4 bases to trimming and J lost 8 bases; unmatched junction nucleotides: 5. CDR3 region: CSVGTSLDEQFF. CDR3 in DNA: TGCAGCGTTGGGACTAGTCTCGATGAGCAGTTCTTC.

This clonotype has a single count. This sequence joins TRBV6-2 or TRBV6-3 and TRBJ1-5; D call uncertain. There are 13 residues in the CDR3. Trimming pared 5 bases from V and 6 bases from J, leaving 11 bases between. The V gene's germline CDR1 is MNHEY and CDR2 SVGEGT. For the CDR3, the DNA is TGTGCCAGCAGTGGGAATGCGGCTCAGCCCCAGCATTTT. This sequence encodes CASSGNAAQPQHF.

The chain links TRBV12-3 or TRBV12-4 to TRBJ2-2; TRBD2 matches 8 bases. J lost 4 bases, V lost 5 bases, and 6 bases had no gene match. This CDR3 region has 15 residues. CDR3 sequence: CASSPSGGVTGELFF. The DNA of the CDR3 is TGTGCCAGCAGTCCGAGCGGGGGAGTCACCGGGGAGCTGTTTTTT.

This sequence joins TRBV19 and TRBJ2-4; D might be TRBD1 (6 bases). CDR1 is LNHDA, CDR2 SQIVND, per germline (reference sequence). V was pared by 8 bases and J by 2 bases, with 10 bases between. This CDR3 comprises 13 residues. This chain's CDR3 is CASEQGTKNIQYF. As DNA, the CDR3 is TGTGCCAGTGAACAGGGAACCAAAAACATTCAGTACTTC. The full variable domain, rest sourced from reference TRBV19 and TRBJ2-4, is DGGITQSPKYLFRKEGQNVTLSCEQNLNHDAMYWYRQDPGQGLRLIYYSQIVNDFQKGDIAEGYSVSREKKESFPLTVTSAQKNPTAFYLCASEQGTKNIQYFGAGTRLSVL.

The chain employs TRBV29-1 and TRBJ2-1, with 8 bases that match TRBD1. The CDR3 is 15 residues long. J gave up 8 bases and V 4 bases, and 13 bases lay outside the gene matches. Germline V lookup: CDR1 SQVTM, CDR2 ANQGSEA. The DNA for the CDR3 is TGCAGCGTTGGAACCGGGACAGGTATCAGCGATGAGCAGTTCTTC. Its protein is CSVGTGTGISDEQFF.

The gene calls are TRBV5-1 and TRBJ2-5; TRBD1 aligns across 7 bases. This CDR3 region has 13 residues. Per germline, CDR1 SGHRS and CDR2 YFSETQ. V shed 4 bases and J 5 bases; nucleotides not matched to a gene: 5. The CDR3 sequence is CASSLGTEETQYF. The CDR3 DNA reads as TGCGCCAGCAGCCTTGGGACAGAGGAGACCCAGTACTTC.